This TCR beta chain stems from a study of blood T cell repertoires in COVID-19 (dated by TCRdb to 2018 to 2021). Regarding the research as a whole: The collaborator samples originated in the United States, Italy and Spain and spanned the acute and convalescent phases of COVID-19. The prospective study material was composed of cDNA or gDNA derived from T cells, B-cell-depleted T cells, or PBMCs. Subjects who had been exposed to COVID-19, were actively infected with it, or had recovered from it provided the deeply sampled blood TCRbeta repertoires that made up the dataset. A freely available public database, intended as a resource for researchers studying the immune response to SARS-CoV-2, is where the repertoires were released. Samples came from the ongoing ImmuneRACE study (first 160 participants) plus 1,254 subjects from 6 global collaborators. The sample metadata nearly always contained a de-identified subject ID, COVID-19 status, age in years and sex. Where available, HLA class I and class II types were taken from metadata supplied by the sample provider and were not determined by assay-based typing. Broader findings and caveats from the paper: The amount of clinical and demographic metadata varied by source and participant and was provided uncurated.

In the prospective study, participants were roughly 18 to 89 years old, resided in fewer than 25 geographic areas of the United States, and were enrolled through a virtual design. In the prospective study, cohorts were assigned on the basis of participant-reported clinical history obtained from a screening survey and a study questionnaire. Mobile phlebotomists in the prospective study collected whole blood, serum and a nasopharyngeal or oropharyngeal swab from every participant. Prospective study participants could optionally give additional blood draws and questionnaires over an approximately two-month period. Prospective study blood samples were shipped either frozen or at room temperature before DNA extraction. This clone was seen just once. This clone's antigen is unknown. Base qualities are not at hand, and no much larger clone is one base apart. The immunoSEQ Assay, a bias-controlled multiplex PCR, was used to amplify TCRbeta CDR3 regions from genomic DNA. The authors' analysis ran thus. Nucleated cell counts per sample were estimated from amplification of reference gene primers within the assay. To quantify the absolute abundance of each unique TCRbeta CDR3 rearrangement, sequence reads were collapsed and filtered. For each sample, productive Simpson clonality was calculated as the square root of Simpson's diversity index over productive rearrangements. In its TCRdb copy, this immuneACCESS table keeps in-frame sequences only and misses some clones. Where compared with another copy, unresolved V genes explain less than half of these, and the others have no known cause. V, J and clone size are those of that table, while D and trimming were read from the DNA. Present in this sample are fewer than 250,000 clones, roughly 89% of which were seen just once. The leading ten clones occupy just over 2.5% of the sample.

CDR1 and CDR2 were assigned from the germline V gene (reference sequence) as LNHDA and SQIVND. The CDR3 starts with the cysteine, ends with the phenylalanine, and has 11 residues. Just the 33-base CDR3 DNA is kept, in frame starting at base 1. V is shortened by 7 bases, J by 4 bases, and the region joining them spans 7 bases. Here the chain combines TRBV19 and TRBJ1-1; too little of a D gene remains to name it. The sample consisted of PBMCs or T cells enriched from blood (not recorded which). The receptor's source is a woman aged 25 to 39 with acute COVID-19. CDR3 sequence: CASISPTEAFF. The nucleotide sequence reads TGTGCCAGTATCTCTCCCACTGAAGCTTTCTTT.